Listed below are T cell receptor beta chains from one sample, sequenced in a study of T cell responses to AZD1222 COVID-19 vaccine. TCRdb keeps only in-frame clones here, not all; method: immunoSEQ multiplex PCR. The sample yields about 100,000 clones, over 75% seen once. The source was peripheral blood, collected on day 0 of AZD1222 vaccination. The receptors here all came from an adult in good health. Both conserved end residues are part of each CDR3. A D gene is named only where the DNA matches it firmly. Not all rows give a size; the values are once, few, many and, for expanded clones, a class.

TRBD1 TRBJ1-4 TRBV7-2 . TGTGCCAGCAGCTTGTCCGGGACAGGGGGGGAAAAACTGTTTTTT CASSLSGTGGEKLFF
. TRBJ2-7 TRBV13 . TGTGCCAGCAGCGCTCGCGGGGGCCCCAAGATATACGAGCAGTACTTC CASSARGGPKIYEQYF
. TRBJ1-6 TRBV18 . TGTGCCAGCTCACCGAACAAGGGGGGCTCACCCCTCCACTTT CASSPNKGGSPLHF
TRBD1 TRBJ1-5 TRBV7-8 . TGTGCCAGCAGCTTAGCGACAGGGAATCAGCCCCAGCATTTT CASSLATGNQPQHF
TRBD1 TRBJ2-7 TRBV19 once TGTGCCAGTAGTAAGAGGCCGGGACAGGTAAGCTCCTACGAGCAGTACTTC CASSKRPGQVSSYEQYF
TRBD1 TRBJ2-7 TRBV7-9 . TGTGCCAGCAGACCAGGGGGCTCCTACGAGCAGTACTTC CASRPGGSYEQYF
. TRBJ2-3 TRBV3-1/TRBV3-2 . TGTGCCAGCAGCCAAGAGGCTTCCAGGAGGGGTACGCAGTATTTT CASSQEASRRGTQYF
. TRBJ1-3 TRBV7-9 once TGTGCCAGCAGCCCATCCGCAGGGGCAGGAAACACCATATATTTT CASSPSAGAGNTIYF
TRBD1 TRBJ1-1 TRBV18 . TGTGCCAGCTCACAGGACAGGGGCAACACTGAAGCTTTCTTT CASSQDRGNTEAFF
. TRBJ1-1 TRBV7-9 . TGTGCCAGCACCCAGGCTGTATCTACTGAAGCTTTCTTT CASTQAVSTEAFF
. TRBJ2-2 TRBV15 . TGTGCCACCAGTATACGGGGTTACACCGGGGAGCTGTTTTTT CATSIRGYTGELFF
. TRBJ1-6 TRBV28 once TGTGCCAGCAGTTCCAACGTCAATAACCACTTT CASSSNVNNHF
. TRBJ2-1 TRBV2 . TGTGCCAGCAGTGTTCGTGAGCAGTTCTTC CASSVREQFF
. TRBJ1-2 TRBV6-5 . TGTGCCAGCAGTTACTCTAACTGGAACTATGGCTACACCTTC CASSYSNWNYGYTF
. TRBJ2-7 TRBV6-5 . TGTGCCAGCAGTTACTCTTCGGGGGCCTCCTACGAGCAGTACTTC CASSYSSGASYEQYF
. TRBJ1-4 TRBV7-2 . TGTGCCAGCAGCCTAAACAAGGGCCCTAATGAAAAACTGTTTTTT CASSLNKGPNEKLFF
TRBD2 TRBJ2-7 TRBV19 . TGTGCCAGTAGTATAGGACTAGCGGAGACCTACGAGCAGTACTTC CASSIGLAETYEQYF
TRBD1 TRBJ1-1 TRBV2 . TGTGCCAGCAGTGTCAGACAGGGAAATACTGAAGCTTTCTTT CASSVRQGNTEAFF
. TRBJ2-3 TRBV19 once TGTGCCAGTAGTATACCCAGCACTAATACGCAGTATTTT CASSIPSTNTQYF
TRBD1 TRBJ1-2 TRBV6-5 . TGTGCCAGCAGTTATGGACAGGGGCCCCGTCTCCAGTACACCTTC CASSYGQGPRLQYTF
. TRBJ1-5 TRBV24-1 . TGTGCCACCAGTGATTTGGACAGGCAGCCCCAGCATTTT CATSDLDRQPQHF
. TRBJ2-7 TRBV7-2 . TGTGCCAGCAGCTACGGACCCTTTGATTACGAGCAGTACTTC CASSYGPFDYEQYF
TRBD2 TRBJ2-3 TRBV18 . TGTGCCAGCTCACCACCAAGCGGGAGTGAGGGTACGCAGTATTTT CASSPPSGSEGTQYF
TRBD1 TRBJ1-1 TRBV30 . TGTGCCTGGAGTCCCCTGAGGGGGCCTTTGGCCGCTGAAGCTTTCTTT CAWSPLRGPLAAEAFF
. TRBJ1-5 TRBV12-3/TRBV12-4 . TGTGCCAGCCGACCCCAGTCCAGTCAGCCCCAGCATTTT CASRPQSSQPQHF
. TRBJ1-1 TRBV7-8 . TGTGCCAGCAGCTTTATCCCAACTGAAGCTTTCTTT CASSFIPTEAFF
. TRBJ1-3 TRBV3-1/TRBV3-2 . TGTGCCAGCAGCCACGCCATGAGTGGAAACACCATATATTTT CASSHAMSGNTIYF
. TRBJ2-5 TRBV6-5 once TGTGCCAGCAGTCTTACAGGTCCCCTAGGTGAGACCCAGTACTTC CASSLTGPLGETQYF
. TRBJ1-1 TRBV11-2 few TGTGCCAGCAGCTCAGACACACAATCTTTAAGGTGGGGAAAGGCTGAAGCTTTCTTT CASSSDTQSLRWGKAEAFF
. TRBJ1-6 TRBV28 . TGTGCCAGCAGTTTATTAGCAGGCGGGTCCTATAATTCACCCCTCCACTTT CASSLLAGGSYNSPLHF
. TRBJ2-1 TRBV7-9 . TGTGCCAGCAGCCGAGGAGGGGATGAGCAGTTCTTC CASSRGGDEQFF
. TRBJ2-2 TRBV6-5 once TGTGCCACCCGTACTATGCCCTCAGCGACCGGGGAGCTGTTTTTT CATRTMPSATGELFF
. TRBJ1-5 TRBV19 . TGTGCCACTTGGGCCCCGGGGGACTTCAATCAGCCCCAGCATTTT CATWAPGDFNQPQHF
. TRBJ1-2 TRBV28 . TGTGCCAGCAGTTTATTCCTCGGGTGGGGAGGCTACACCTTC CASSLFLGWGGYTF
. TRBJ1-3 TRBV10-3 . TGTGCCATCAGTGAGTCGTCCCGTGGAAACACCATATATTTT CAISESSRGNTIYF
. TRBJ1-6 TRBV27 once TGTGCCAGCAGAGAGAGAAATTCACCCCTCCACTTT CASRERNSPLHF